These 32 T cell receptor beta chains share one sample of origin, sequenced in a study of blood T cell repertoires in COVID-19. Sequencing used immunoSEQ multiplex PCR; TCRdb keeps in-frame clones, though not all of them. This sample has 380,000 or so clones, with roughly 90% found just once. The specimen was peripheral blood. All receptors derive from a man aged 35 to 55 with acute or convalescent COVID-19.

The chain joins TRBV6-5 to TRBJ2-1; a weak D match, TRBD1 (5 bases). The CDR3 has 12 amino acids. Deletions cut 6 bases from V and 7 bases from J, with 10 bases between. CDR1 MNHEY and CDR2 SVGAGI come from the germline V gene. In DNA, the CDR3 is TGTGCCAGCAGCCCCCCAGGGAATGAGCAGTTCTTC. Translation: CASSPPGNEQFF.

This clone appeared a single time. This chain uses TRBV7-9 with TRBJ1-2; 7 nucleotides align to TRBD1. In germline, CDR1 is SEHNR, CDR2 FQNEAQ (reference sequence). Trimming at V came to 6 bases and at J to 4 bases, leaving 11 bases not matched to a gene. This CDR3 has 15 residues. The CDR3 nucleotides are TGTGCCAGCAGGATAGAGGGACAGTTGGGCTATGGCTACACCTTC. This sequence encodes CASRIEGQLGYGYTF.

The chain joins TRBV6-6 to TRBJ2-3; the match to TRBD2 covers 14 bases. V shed 5 bases, J shed 5 bases, and the junction held 18 bases outside the gene matches. Looked up from germline, CDR1 is MNHNY and CDR2 is SVGAGI (reference sequence). CDR3 length: 20 amino acids. The DNA for the CDR3 is TGTGCCAGCAGTCGCCAGACTAGCGGGAGGGTCCTGGGAACCGGAGATACGCAGTATTTT. Residues: CASSRQTSGRVLGTGDTQYF.

The CDR3 sequence: CASMTAWRATEAFF. CDR3 nucleotides: TGTGCCAGCATGACGGCCTGGAGGGCTACTGAAGCTTTCTTT. The rearrangement joins TRBV6-5 to TRBJ1-1; no clear D. Germline CDR1 MNHEY, CDR2 SVGAGI. The CDR3 runs to 14 residues. The germline V and J ends were trimmed by 7 bases and 5 bases, with 17 bases remaining between them.

V usage is TRBV10-2 and J usage is TRBJ1-6; D remains ambiguous. Trimming pared 0 bases from V and 0 bases from J, leaving 9 bases between. Germline V gene lookup returns CDR1 WSHSY and CDR2 SAAADI. There are 17 residues in the CDR3. The CDR3: CASSESTPSSYNSPLHF. CDR3 nucleotide sequence: TGCGCCAGCAGTGAGTCGACTCCGAGCTCCTATAATTCACCCCTCCACTTT.

The chain carries TRBV5-1 and TRBJ2-5, with TRBD1 identical over 8 bases. Trimming at V came to 5 bases and at J to 0 bases, leaving 9 bases not matched to a gene. The CDR3 is made up of 16 amino acids. Germline V lookup: CDR1 SGHRS, CDR2 YFSETQ. The chain's CDR3 is CASRSTGDFNQETQYF. CDR3 nucleotide sequence: TGCGCCAGCAGATCGACAGGGGACTTTAACCAAGAGACCCAGTACTTC.

The V and J genes are TRBV3-1 (or the pseudogene TRBV3-2) and TRBJ1-4; 7 nucleotides match TRBD1. This CDR3 region has 19 residues. J was trimmed by 4 bases and V by 3 bases; bases with no gene match: 17. The germline CDR1 and CDR2 sequences are LGHDT and YNNKEL (reference sequence). CDR3 sequence: CASSQFAGGTERGNEKLFF. CDR3 in DNA: TGTGCCAGCAGCCAGTTCGCAGGGGGGACGGAGCGTGGTAATGAAAAACTGTTTTTT.

The V and J genes are TRBV4-1 and TRBJ2-1; TRBD2 matches 10 bases. The CDR3 sequence is 19 residues long. After removal of 1 base from V and 1 base from J, the junction contained 10 bases not matched to a gene. Per germline, CDR1 MGHRA and CDR2 YSYEKL. In DNA, the CDR3 is TGCGCCAGCAGCCAAGGAGGGGCTAGCGGGGGCGGGTCCTACAATGAGCAGTTCTTC. This translates into CASSQGGASGGGSYNEQFF.

The chain carries TRBV5-1 and TRBJ1-3; possible D gene TRBD1, 6 bases. V lost 0 bases to trimming and J lost 2 bases, with 9 bases between them. The V gene's germline CDR1 is SGHRS and CDR2 YFSETQ. CDR3 length: 15 residues. The CDR3 coding sequence is TGCGCCAGCAGCTTGGATACAGGGCCTGGAAACACCATATATTTT. Translated: CASSLDTGPGNTIYF. The entire variable domain, with the rest obtained from reference TRBV5-1 and TRBJ1-3, is as follows: KAGVTQTPRYLIKTRGQQVTLSCSPISGHRSVSWYQQTPGQGLQFLFEYFSETQRNKGNFPGRFSGRQFSNSRSEMNVSTLELGDSALYLCASSLDTGPGNTIYFGEGSWLTVV.

CDR3 amino acids: CASSTVAEQFF. The CDR3 region has the DNA TGTGCCAGCAGTACGGTTGCGGAGCAGTTCTTC. The chain uses TRBV11-1 and TRBJ2-1; D uncertain. The CDR3 has 11 residues. Germline assignment: CDR1 SGHAT and CDR2 FQDESV (reference sequence). V shed 6 bases and J shed 10 bases, with 10 bases lying between them.

The J gene is TRBJ2-7, the V gene TRBV29-1, with TRBD1 matching over 9 bases. Germline trimming cut 6 bases from V and 1 base from J; bases unmatched to any gene: 10. The CDR3 contains 15 residues. Germline V gene sequence: CDR1 SQVTM, CDR2 ANQGSEA. The CDR3 nucleotides read TGCAGCGTCGTGGGTGGGACAGGGTCTTCCTACGAGCAGTACTTC. This translates into CSVVGGTGSSYEQYF.

The chain carries TRBV12-3 or TRBV12-4 and TRBJ2-7, with D perhaps matching TRBD1 (6 bases). The ends were cut back, 7 bases at V and 6 bases at J, with 16 bases in the middle. The CDR3 loop spans 13 amino acids. CDR3 bases: TGTGCCAGCACTAGGGGGATGACAGTCGAGCAGTACTTC. As protein: CASTRGMTVEQYF.

The chain is built from TRBV6-5 and TRBJ1-2; no definite D call. The CDR3 covers 15 residues. The germline V and J ends were trimmed by 0 bases and 4 bases, with 12 bases remaining between them. CDR1 and CDR2 from the germline V gene are MNHEY and SVGAGI. CDR3 sequence: CASSYSSGSTYGYTF. Written as DNA, the CDR3 is TGTGCCAGCAGTTACTCTTCAGGTTCGACCTATGGCTACACCTTC.

The rearrangement joins TRBV4-3 to TRBJ2-5; maybe TRBD1 (5 bases). With 4 bases removed from V and 2 bases from J, the gap between germline ends came to 23 bases. The germline V gene has CDR1 LGHNA and CDR2 YSLEER. This CDR3 is built from 18 residues. DNA of the CDR3: TGCGCCAGCAGCCCCAACGCCGCAGGAGCCACAGGTCAAGAGACCCAGTACTTC. Translating gives CASSPNAAGATGQETQYF.

This chain uses TRBV11-2 with TRBJ2-5, with 8 bases that match TRBD1. The trim removed 6 bases at V and 5 bases at J, leaving 11 bases unmatched. Germline-derived CDR1 and CDR2 are SGHAT and FQNNGV. The CDR3 totals 15 residues. Here the CDR3 DNA reads TGTGCCAGCAGTTTTGGCCGGACAGGGAAGGAGACCCAGTACTTC. This encodes CASSFGRTGKETQYF.

As regards this clone: Other DNA sequences within the sample encode an identical CDR3. J is TRBJ2-5 and V is TRBV18, with D possibly matching TRBD1 (5 bases). Germline assignment: CDR1 KGHSH and CDR2 LQKENI. V was pared by 0 bases and J by 2 bases, with 7 bases between. The CDR3 extends over 14 amino acids. The CDR3 region is CASSPPGQQETQYF. CDR3 coding DNA: TGTGCCAGCTCACCACCGGGGCAGCAAGAGACCCAGTACTTC.

This clone was seen once. The rearrangement uses TRBV11-2 and TRBJ1-4, with TRBD1 as a possible D gene (6 bases). V lost 2 bases and J lost 5, with 12 bases in between. Germline V lookup: CDR1 SGHAT, CDR2 FQNNGV. The CDR3 contains 15 residues. CDR3 nucleotide sequence: TGTGCCAGCAGCTTACGCAGGGGCGGGAATGAAAAACTGTTTTTT. It encodes CASSLRRGGNEKLFF. Filled out from reference TRBV11-2 and TRBJ1-4, the complete variable domain reads EAGVAQSPRYKIIEKRQSVAFWCNPISGHATLYWYQQILGQGPKLLIQFQNNGVVDDSQLPKDRFSAERLKGVDSTLKIQPAKLEDSAVYLCASSLRRGGNEKLFFGSGTQLSVL.

This CDR3 is CASSPGQGRRYGYTF. In DNA, the CDR3 is TGTGCCAGCAGCCCCGGACAGGGAAGGCGGTATGGCTACACCTTC. The gene calls are TRBV7-9 and TRBJ1-2, with 8 bases aligning to TRBD1. There are 15 residues in the CDR3. Looked up from germline, CDR1 is SEHNR and CDR2 is FQNEAQ (reference sequence). Trimming at V came to 5 bases and at J to 5 bases, leaving 10 bases not matched to a gene.

The chain carries TRBV5-4 and TRBJ2-1, with 8 bases aligning to TRBD2. Unmatched junction bases numbered 2, after V lost 2 bases and J lost 1 base. In germline, CDR1 is SGHNT, CDR2 YYREEE (reference sequence). The CDR3 is made up of 15 amino acids. As DNA, the CDR3 is TGTGCCAGCAGCTTACAGCGGGGGTCCTACAATGAGCAGTTCTTC. The encoded protein is CASSLQRGSYNEQFF.

To note about this clone: Other DNA sequences from this sample encode an identical CDR3 as well. The V call is TRBV29-1, the J call TRBJ1-2; no definite D call. Per the germline V gene, CDR1 is SQVTM and CDR2 is ANQGSEA. V was pared by 6 bases and J by 2 bases, with 10 bases between. CDR3 length: 12 amino acids. CDR3 loop: CSVSGGNYGYTF. DNA for the CDR3: TGCAGCGTGTCAGGCGGGAACTATGGCTACACCTTC.

This clone appeared once. The rearrangement uses TRBV5-4 and TRBJ2-3, with 7 positions matching TRBD1. CDR1 SGHNT and CDR2 YYREEE come from the germline V gene (reference sequence). Trimming removed 4 bases from V and 1 base from J; junction bases left unmatched: 9. This CDR3 spans 16 amino acids. CDR3: CASSLSTGSGTDTQYF. The CDR3 DNA reads TGTGCCAGCAGCCTTTCGACAGGGAGTGGCACAGATACGCAGTATTTT.

The CDR3 is CASSPRTGSSTDTQYF. Written as DNA, the CDR3 is TGTGCCAGCAGCCCTAGGACAGGGAGTAGCACAGATACGCAGTATTTT. V and J are TRBV5-5 and TRBJ2-3, with 8 bases matching TRBD1. V dropped 4 bases and J dropped 0; count of bases not matched to a gene: 7. This CDR3 spans 16 amino acids. Per the germline V gene, CDR1 is SGHKS and CDR2 is YYEKEE (reference sequence).

Points on this clone: The sample carries other DNA sequences with the same CDR3. The gene calls are TRBV7-9 and TRBJ1-1, with no clear D. The CDR3 contains 14 residues. The V gene's germline CDR1 is SEHNR and CDR2 FQNEAQ (reference sequence). Trimming pared 4 bases from V and 1 base from J, leaving 10 bases between. The CDR3 is CASSSTTGNTEAFF. As DNA, the CDR3 is TGTGCCAGCAGCTCGACAACCGGGAACACTGAAGCTTTCTTT.

The rearrangement links TRBV27 to TRBJ1-4; TRBD1 is a possible D gene (5 bases). Germline V gene lookup returns CDR1 MNHEY and CDR2 SMNVEV (reference sequence). This CDR3 contains 14 residues. V was shortened by 3 bases and J by 8 bases, with 13 bases between the two germline ends. The CDR3 loop is CASSLGGSGEKLFF. CDR3 bases: TGTGCCAGCAGTTTGGGGGGGAGCGGCGAAAAACTGTTTTTT.

The J gene is TRBJ2-5, the V gene TRBV18, with no clear D. Germline assignment: CDR1 KGHSH and CDR2 LQKENI. CDR3 length: 13 residues. V was pared by 4 bases and J by 2 bases, with 8 bases between. CDR3 amino acids: CASSRETQETQYF. In nucleotides, the CDR3 is TGTGCCAGCTCACGAGAGACTCAAGAGACCCAGTACTTC.

The V and J genes are TRBV30 and TRBJ2-7; 8 positions agree with TRBD2. V dropped 3 bases and J dropped 0; count of bases not matched to a gene: 4. The CDR3 length is 14 residues. Per the germline V gene, CDR1 is GTSNPN and CDR2 is SVGIG (reference sequence). Here the CDR3 reads CAWRLGGVSYEQYF. The CDR3 bases are TGTGCCTGGAGGCTCGGGGGGGTCTCCTACGAGCAGTACTTC. The full variable domain, in which reference TRBV30 and TRBJ2-7 provide the parts outside the CDR3, is SQTIHQWPATLVQPVGSPLSLECTVEGTSNPNLYWYRQAAGRGLQLLFYSVGIGQISSEVPQNLSASRPQDRQFILSSKKLLLSDSGFYLCAWRLGGVSYEQYFGPGTRLTVT.

The V and J genes are TRBV2 and TRBJ1-5; D unclear. The CDR3 is made up of 13 amino acids. The V end was cut by 9 bases, the J end by 7 bases, with 16 bases between. Germline V gives CDR1 SNHLY, CDR2 FYNNEI. CDR3 DNA sequence: TGTGCCAGTAGATGGGCCCGTGGCCAGCCCCAGCATTTT. Translated: CASRWARGQPQHF.

As concerns this clone: An end of the junction differs from the germline gene, which may be a read error. The J gene is TRBJ2-2, the V gene TRBV7-7; D uncertain. The CDR3 has 12 amino acids. The germline CDR1 and CDR2 sequences are SSHAT and FNYEAQ (reference sequence). The CDR3 DNA is TGTGCTAGCAGCCCCGGGACCGGGGAGCTGTTTTTT. Protein: CASSPGTGELFF.

The chain joins TRBV2 to TRBJ2-3, with 10 bases aligning to TRBD2. The CDR3 has 14 amino acids. V dropped 7 bases and J dropped 6; count of bases not matched to a gene: 7. CDR1 and CDR2 from the germline V gene are SNHLY and FYNNEI. As DNA, the CDR3 is TGTGCCAGCACCCTTAGCGGGGGGTGGGATACGCAGTATTTT. Residues: CASTLSGGWDTQYF.

The chain couples TRBV6-5 to TRBJ2-7, with TRBD2 matching over 8 bases. The CDR3 spans 15 residues. Germline values: CDR1 MNHEY, CDR2 SVGAGI. The trim removed 6 bases at V and 3 bases at J, leaving 10 bases unmatched. In DNA form, the CDR3 reads TGTGCCAGCAGGCCCATTAGCGGGACTTACTACGAGCAGTACTTC. It is translated as CASRPISGTYYEQYF.

This chain connects TRBV6-5 to TRBJ2-2; D might be TRBD2 (5 bases). The CDR3 has 15 residues. The V and J ends lost 9 bases and 5 bases respectively, with 19 bases between them. The germline V gene has CDR1 MNHEY and CDR2 SVGAGI. The CDR3 region is CASLFLPGRTGELFF. As DNA, the CDR3 is TGTGCCAGTCTCTTCCTGCCGGGAAGAACCGGGGAGCTGTTTTTT.

This chain links TRBV5-1 with TRBJ2-1; TRBD1 is a possible D gene (5 bases). Germline V gene data show CDR1 as SGHRS and CDR2 as YFSETQ. The V and J ends lost 0 bases and 8 bases respectively, with 12 bases between them. The CDR3 totals 14 residues. CDR3 in DNA: TGCGCCAGCAGCTTGGGCAGGATAGGGGATGAGCAGTTCTTC. Protein product: CASSLGRIGDEQFF.